The entry below describes one T cell receptor (beta chain). The antigen is undetermined. The data were taken from a study of PD-1 blockade in mismatch repair-deficient tumors. Generated by immunoSEQ multiplex PCR, the TCRdb table keeps only in-frame clones and is missing some. This sample has 80,000 to 130,000 clones, with 70% to 85% found just once. Study outcomes and limitations: After pembrolizumab, tumor-resident clones rose rapidly, then generally contracted before radiologic responses.

The CDR3 is 15 residues long. Germline V gene data show CDR1 as SGDLS and CDR2 as YYNGEE. Germline trimming cut 7 bases from V and 2 bases from J; bases unmatched to any gene: 4. The clonotype comes from an adult with mismatch repair-deficient cancer. The material was peripheral blood, obtained approximately 8 months after starting pembrolizumab. The chain couples TRBV9 to TRBJ2-3; TRBD2 matches 13 bases. CDR3 sequence (DNA): TGTGCCAGCGGACTAGCGGGAGAGACCACAGATACGCAGTATTTT. It encodes CASGLAGETTDTQYF.